The 20 T cell receptor beta chains listed next were all sequenced from one sample in a study of tumor and adjacent non-tumor tissue in lung cancer. No cell sorting was done before RNA was extracted from the tissue. The library came from three nested PCR rounds adapted from ARM-PCR protocols. TCRdb re-called the multiplex PCR reads through MiXCR, storing one row per CDR3 protein. The sample carries 220,000 or so distinct CDR3 sequences, 71% recorded once. Material: lung tumor tissue. The receptors stem from a man in his fifties or sixties with non-small cell lung cancer.

This clonotype was observed a handful of times. This CDR3 fails to terminate in the conserved phenylalanine or tryptophan, so it likely reflects a read error. The chain is built from TRBV4-2 and TRBJ2-5; D remains unclear. In germline, CDR1 is LGHNA, CDR2 YNFKEQ. V was clipped by 0 bases and J by 2 bases, with 10 bases between them. The CDR3 spans 15 residues. For the CDR3, the DNA is TGTGCCAGCAGCCAAGATAGAGGTAGACAAGAGACCCAGTACTCC. Its translation: CASSQDRGRQETQYS.

This chain joins TRBV18 and TRBJ2-3, with D possibly being TRBD1 (6 bases). V lost 3 bases and J 6 bases, leaving 16 bases between the germline ends. The CDR3 is 15 residues long. CDR1 is KGHSH and CDR2 is LQKENI in the germline V gene. The CDR3 region is CASSPQGPNPDTQYF. CDR3 DNA: TGTGCCAGCTCACCGCAGGGGCCCAACCCGGATACGCAGTATTTT.

Details on this clonotype: A read error may explain this, as a much larger clone is one base away. The V call is TRBV6-6, the J call TRBJ2-1, with TRBD1 identical over 10 bases. Germline lookup yields CDR1 MNHNY and CDR2 SVGAGI (reference sequence). CDR3 length: 18 residues. The CDR3 sequence: CASGYPVRGQGSGNEQFF. The CDR3 DNA follows: TGTGCCAGCGGTTACCCTGTTAGGGGACAGGGGTCGGGGAATGAGCAGTTCTTC.

The chain has TRBV30 and TRBJ1-2; D is unresolved. CDR3 size: 14 residues. The V end was cut by 0 bases, the J end by 5 bases, with 13 bases between. Germline assignment: CDR1 GTSNPN and CDR2 SVGIG (reference sequence). CDR3 nucleotide sequence: TGTGCCTGGAGTGTCTCGGGGAGTGGATATGGCTACACCTTC. Protein: CAWSVSGSGYGYTF.

For the CDR3, the DNA is TGTGCCATCGGTGTTGGGGGCAGGGGTGATGGCTACACCTTC. Translated: CAIGVGGRGDGYTF. The chain employs TRBV10-3 and TRBJ1-2, with D possibly TRBD1 on 6 matching bases. CDR1 and CDR2 from the germline V gene are ENHRY and SYGVKD. V dropped 8 bases and J dropped 6 bases, with 19 bases sitting between them. The CDR3 loop spans 14 amino acids.

This chain joins TRBV4-2 and TRBJ1-4; perhaps TRBD1 as D (5 bases). Germline V lookup: CDR1 LGHNA, CDR2 YNFKEQ. This CDR3 comprises 14 residues. V lost 10 bases and J lost 4, with 16 bases in between. The CDR3 region is CANGTWGVNEKLFF. The CDR3, as DNA: TGTGCCAACGGTACGTGGGGGGTTAATGAAAAACTGTTTTTT.

Comment on this clonotype: Sequence at one end of the junction differs from germline and may be a read error. The genes are TRBV11-2 and TRBJ2-1; tentative D call: TRBD2 (5 bases). CDR1 is SGHAT and CDR2 is FQNNGV in the germline V gene. This CDR3 spans 15 amino acids. The CDR3 loop is CVSSTRGLLRDEQFF. CDR3 sequence (DNA): TGTGTCAGCAGTACCCGCGGACTCCTTAGGGATGAGCAGTTCTTC.

In regard to this clonotype: At one boundary the junction diverges from the germline segment, which might be a read error. The genes are TRBV5-4 and TRBJ2-5; D is perhaps TRBD1 (5 bases). Germline V gives CDR1 SGHNT, CDR2 YYREEE (reference sequence). CDR3 size: 14 residues. The CDR3 bases are TGTGCCAGCAGCTCTGCAGGGAATCAAGAGACCCAGCACTTC. Amino acids: CASSSAGNQETQHF.

As for this clonotype: The junction shows a germline mismatch at one end, possibly a read error. The rearrangement joins TRBV5-6 to TRBJ2-1; 9 nucleotides align to TRBD2. The CDR3 is 11 amino acids. Germline-derived CDR1 and CDR2 are SGHDT and YYEEEE. The CDR3: CASSLAGGQSF. The CDR3 bases are TGTGCCAGCAGTTTGGCGGGGGGGCAGTCCTTC.

As regards this clonotype: One end of the junction fails to match germline, which may point to a read error. The chain couples TRBV29-1 to TRBJ2-1, with D possibly being TRBD1 or TRBD2 (5 bases each). CDR3 length: 12 residues. The germline gives CDR1 SQVTM, CDR2 ANQGSEA. The CDR3 DNA follows: TGCAGTGTTGAAGTCTCGGGGACTGAGCAGTTCTTC. Residues: CSVEVSGTEQFF.

On this clonotype: One end of the junction is discordant with germline, which a read error may explain. This sequence joins TRBV11-3 and TRBJ1-1; D gene uncertain. Germline V gene data show CDR1 as SGHNT and CDR2 as YENEEA. CDR3 length equals 11 residues. The CDR3 bases are TGTGCCAGCATCTTACTCTCTAAAGCTTTCTTT. Translation gives CASILLSKAFF.

The gene calls are TRBV20-1 and TRBJ2-7; a weak D match, TRBD1 (6 bases). CDR3 length equals 12 residues. The V and J ends lost 7 bases and 5 bases respectively, with 15 bases between them. Germline CDR1 reads DFQATT; CDR2 reads SNEGSKA (reference sequence). CDR3 region: CSVRVNRDEQYF. DNA for the CDR3: TGCAGTGTTAGGGTAAACAGGGACGAGCAGTACTTC.

At least ten counts were recorded for this clonotype. The V gene is TRBV20-1, the J gene TRBJ1-1; the D is unclear. Germline V lookup: CDR1 DFQATT, CDR2 SNEGSKA (reference sequence). This CDR3 spans 13 amino acids. V shed 5 bases and J shed 1 base, with 11 bases lying between them. This CDR3 is CSASMNKNTEAFF. DNA of the CDR3: TGCAGTGCTTCGATGAACAAGAACACTGAAGCTTTCTTT.

J is TRBJ1-1 and V is TRBV20-1; possibly TRBD1 for D (6 bases). Germline loops: CDR1 DFQATT, CDR2 SNEGSKA (reference sequence). The CDR3 is 15 residues long. Trimming stripped 8 bases from V and 0 bases from J, with 19 bases between. The chain's CDR3 is CSTNNLGQLNTEAFF. Here the CDR3 DNA reads TGCAGTACCAATAACCTCGGACAGTTGAACACTGAAGCTTTCTTT.

For this clonotype: A much larger clone is a single base away; this may be a read error. This chain connects TRBV4-2 to TRBJ1-2; tentative D call: TRBD1 (5 bases). Germline CDR1 and CDR2: LGHNA and YNFKEQ. This CDR3 has 13 amino acids. CDR3 loop: CACSPRGDDGYTF. The CDR3 DNA follows: TGTGCCTGCAGCCCGAGGGGCGATGATGGCTACACCTTC.

Regarding this clonotype: The CDR3 carries no conserved terminal phenylalanine or tryptophan, so it likely arises from a read error. V usage is TRBV6-5 and J usage is TRBJ1-5, with D unclear. Germline CDR1 reads MNHEY; CDR2 reads SVGAGI. The length of the CDR3 is 13 residues. CDR3 DNA sequence: TGTGCCAGCAGCCTCGCGGGCAATCTGCCCCAGCATTAT. Translated, it gives CASSLAGNLPQHY.

Turning to this clonotype: A much larger clonotype is one base distant, so this may be a read error. The V gene is TRBV4-2, the J gene TRBJ1-1; D uncertain. Germline loops: CDR1 LGHNA, CDR2 YNFKEQ. There are 15 residues in the CDR3. The V end was cut by 2 bases, the J end by 5 bases, with 15 bases between. CDR3 sequence reads: CASSQLQRAGTEAFF. CDR3 nucleotide sequence: TGTGCCAGCAGCCAACTACAGAGGGCCGGGACTGAAGCTTTCTTT.

CDR3 bases: TGTGCCAGCAGCCCCCGGACAGGTCTCTCAACTAATGAAAAACTGTTTTTT. It yields the protein CASSPRTGLSTNEKLFF. The chain uses TRBV7-9 and TRBJ1-4, with 7 bases lining up with TRBD1. CDR1 SEHNR and CDR2 FQNEAQ come from the germline V gene (reference sequence). With V trimmed by 5 bases and J by 0 bases, 9 bases remained unmatched. The CDR3 has 17 amino acids.

As concerns this clonotype: Its ends do not fully match the called genes, so a read error is possible. For the CDR3, the DNA is TGCAGTGCTAAACCTATGACAAGGACTAACAAAGAGCAGTTCTTC. Protein product: CSAKPMTRTNKEQFF. The chain uses TRBV20-1 and TRBJ2-1; D might be TRBD2 (6 bases). CDR1 is DFQATT and CDR2 is SNEGSKA in the germline V gene (reference sequence). This CDR3 region has 15 residues.

Remarks on this clonotype: Its ends do not fully match the called genes, so a read error is possible. The chain uses TRBV6-5 and TRBJ1-3; tentative D call: TRBD1 (5 bases). Germline-derived CDR1 and CDR2 are MNHEY and SVGAGI. CDR3 length equals 16 residues. CDR3 nucleotides: TGTGCCAGCAGTTACTCCCGACGGGGCTCTGGAAACACCGTATATTTT. It yields the protein CASSYSRRGSGNTVYF.